Listed here are 24 T cell receptor beta chains from one sample, sequenced in a study of CD8+CD57+ T cells in acquired aplastic anemia. It was genomic DNA that served as the template for profiling TCR beta VDJ and CDR3. TCRdb analysed the reads with MiXCR anew, one entry per CDR3 protein. The sample shows roughly 61,000 distinct CDR3 sequences, around 55% of them seen only once. Sequences were obtained from sorted CD4+, CD8+, or CD8+CD57+ T cells (not recorded which) from PBMCs. Every receptor here comes from a human donor in good health, serving as a control.

This clonotype has ten or more counts. CDR3 protein: CASSPMTGTGPEKLFF. In nucleotides, the CDR3 is TGTGCCAGCAGCCCCATGACCGGGACAGGGCCCGAAAAACTGTTTTTT. The chain links TRBV3-1 to TRBJ1-4, with 9 bases lining up with TRBD1. The germline CDR1 and CDR2 sequences are LGHDT and YNNKEL (reference sequence). Trimming cost V 4 bases and J 8 bases; bases outside gene matches: 11. CDR3 size: 16 residues.

The chain is built from TRBV20-1 and TRBJ2-2; 9 bases match TRBD1. From germline, CDR1 is DFQATT and CDR2 SNEGSKA (reference sequence). The CDR3 is 14 amino acids. CDR3 region: CSYRRTGETGELFF. CDR3 in DNA: TGCAGCTATAGAAGGACAGGGGAAACCGGGGAGCTGTTTTTT.

The gene calls are TRBV10-3 and TRBJ1-3, with a possible D match to TRBD1 (6 bases). Germline CDR1 ENHRY, CDR2 SYGVKD. The V end was cut by 2 bases, the J end by 4 bases, with 9 bases between. There are 14 residues in the CDR3. In DNA form, the CDR3 reads TGTGCCATCAGTGAGCGCGGACAGGGAAACACCATATATTTT. Translating it yields CAISERGQGNTIYF.

This clonotype was recorded once. V gene TRBV7-6 combines with J gene TRBJ2-1, with unresolved D. CDR3 length: 12 amino acids. V lost 5 bases and J 8 bases, leaving 10 bases between the germline ends. The germline gives CDR1 SGHVS, CDR2 FNYEAQ. As DNA, the CDR3 is TGTGCCAGCAGCCGTCAATCGGATGAGCAGTTCTTC. Protein: CASSRQSDEQFF.

In the case of this clonotype: A read error may produce the germline difference seen at one junction end. This rearrangement joins TRBV9 to TRBJ1-4, with D perhaps matching TRBD1 (6 bases). The V gene's germline CDR1 is SGDLS and CDR2 YYNGEE. This CDR3 is built from 15 residues. CDR3 amino acids: CASSVGQTLFEKLFF. CDR3 DNA sequence: TGTGCCAGCAGCGTGGGACAAACTCTTTTCGAAAAGCTGTTTTTT.

The rearrangement links TRBV11-2 to TRBJ2-7, with TRBD2 matching 10 bases. V lost 0 bases, J lost 7 bases, and 6 bases stayed unmatched. Germline CDR1 and CDR2: SGHAT and FQNNGV. The CDR3 spans 15 residues. CDR3 amino acids: CASSLDLAGECEQYF. CDR3 coding DNA: TGTGCCAGCAGCTTAGATCTAGCGGGAGAATGTGAGCAGTACTTC.

In its sample, this clonotype ranks as medium-sized. The chain employs TRBV2 and TRBJ1-2, with a possible D match to TRBD1 (5 bases). The CDR3 sequence is 14 residues long. Trimming took 8 bases from V and 2 from J, leaving 15 bases between them. Looked up from germline, CDR1 is SNHLY and CDR2 is FYNNEI. The CDR3 protein is CASVEETVNYGYTF. DNA for the CDR3: TGTGCCAGCGTCGAAGAGACAGTCAACTATGGCTACACCTTC.

The chain employs TRBV7-2 and TRBJ1-5; D is unclear. The CDR3 runs to 9 residues. Germline V gene data show CDR1 as SGHTA and CDR2 as FQGNSA. V gave up 8 bases and J gave up 6 bases, with 2 bases separating them. Written as DNA, the CDR3 is TGTGCCAGCGGTCAGCCCCAGCATTTT. Amino acid sequence: CASGQPQHF.

In its sample, this clonotype was seen a few times. As DNA, the CDR3 is TGTGCCATCAGTGACGGGGGTATGGATAATTCACCCCTCCACTTT. Its translation is CAISDGGMDNSPLHF. The chain joins TRBV10-3 to TRBJ1-6, with D possibly TRBD1 on 5 matching bases. The germline V gene has CDR1 ENHRY and CDR2 SYGVKD. The CDR3 runs to 15 residues. Trimming took 3 bases from V and 5 from J, leaving 11 bases between them.

This clonotype was counted once. The chain combines TRBV20-1 with TRBJ1-6; D may be TRBD1 (6 bases). Germline CDR1 is DFQATT and CDR2 is SNEGSKA (reference sequence). This CDR3 is 15 amino acids long. V was trimmed by 3 bases and J by 4 bases, leaving 13 bases between them. CDR3 residues: CSASPLTGYNSPLHF. For the CDR3, the DNA is TGCAGTGCTAGCCCCCTGACAGGTTATAATTCACCCCTCCACTTT.

This clonotype came up once. The chain employs TRBV7-9 and TRBJ2-7, with D tentatively TRBD2 (7 bases). CDR1 SEHNR and CDR2 FQNEAQ come from the germline V gene (reference sequence). The V end was cut by 5 bases, the J end by 2 bases, with 13 bases between. This CDR3 is 14 amino acids long. CDR3 nucleotides: TGTGCCAGCAGCCCGGGGGGCCTGACCTACGAGCAGTACTTC. This gives the protein CASSPGGLTYEQYF.

This clonotype was seen repeatedly, ten times or more. The chain links TRBV12-3 or TRBV12-4 to TRBJ2-1; D is possibly TRBD2 (6 bases). The CDR3 spans 14 residues. Trimming removed 8 bases from V and 1 base from J, with 12 bases in between. The CDR3 region is CASAISGSYNEQFF. The CDR3 DNA is TGTGCCAGCGCAATTAGCGGATCCTACAATGAGCAGTTCTTC.

The chain joins TRBV7-6 to TRBJ2-5; 11 bases match TRBD2. The germline V gene encodes CDR1 SGHVS and CDR2 FNYEAQ. This CDR3 comprises 16 residues. With V trimmed by 2 bases and J by 2 bases, 4 bases remained unmatched. As DNA, the CDR3 is TGTGCCAGCAGCTTATCTAGCGGGAGGATACAAGAGACCCAGTACTTC. As protein: CASSLSSGRIQETQYF.

This clonotype was counted at least ten times. This chain joins TRBV12-3 or TRBV12-4 and TRBJ1-3; D might be TRBD1 (6 bases). This CDR3 spans 16 amino acids. Between the trimmed V and J ends, which lost 2 bases and 0 bases, there was a span of 11 bases. The CDR3 nucleotides read TGTGCCAGCAGTTTATCAACAGGGCACTCTGGAAACACCATATATTTT. This gives the protein CASSLSTGHSGNTIYF.

Regarding this clonotype: The junction differs from germline at one of its ends, possibly a read error. The chain employs TRBV28 and TRBJ1-4; TRBD1 aligns across 11 bases. Germline-derived CDR1 and CDR2 are MDHEN and SYDVKM. The CDR3 consists of 14 residues. CDR3 sequence: CASRGTGGNEELFF. CDR3 nucleotide sequence: TGTGCCAGCAGGGGGACAGGGGGGAATGAAGAACTGTTTTTT.

This rearrangement joins TRBV20-1 to TRBJ1-1, with D tentatively TRBD1 (5 bases). CDR1 DFQATT and CDR2 SNEGSKA come from the germline V gene (reference sequence). V lost 0 bases to trimming and J lost 5 bases, with 13 bases between them. CDR3 length: 14 amino acids. The CDR3: CSARDGGAMTEAFF. CDR3 DNA: TGCAGTGCTAGAGATGGAGGGGCTATGACTGAAGCTTTCTTT.

The chain is built from TRBV2 and TRBJ1-1; 11 bases agree with TRBD1. J was trimmed by 4 bases and V by 7 bases; bases with no gene match: 14. Germline V gene data show CDR1 as SNHLY and CDR2 as FYNNEI. There are 17 residues in the CDR3. CDR3 nucleotides: TGTGCCAGCAACGCGCGCGGGACAGGGGGACGGAGCACTGAAGCTTTCTTT. This codes for CASNARGTGGRSTEAFF.

This clonotype showed up many times. The chain is built from TRBV20-1 and TRBJ2-7; TRBD1 aligns across 11 bases. The CDR3 length is 15 residues. The V gene end was trimmed by 2 bases and the J gene end by 6 bases; junction bases not matched to a gene: 9. Germline CDR1 and CDR2: DFQATT and SNEGSKA (reference sequence). CDR3 nucleotide sequence: TGCAGTGCTAGAAACCCGGGACAGGGGGGCGTCGAGCAGTACTTC. Amino acids: CSARNPGQGGVEQYF.

This clonotype was seen ten or more times. The CDR3 DNA is TGTGCCAGCAGCAACCGAGCGGGGGCATTTGGCGGCACAGATACGCAGTATTTT. It encodes CASSNRAGAFGGTDTQYF. This chain connects TRBV11-3 to TRBJ2-3; 8 nucleotides match TRBD2. Germline V gene data show CDR1 as SGHNT and CDR2 as YENEEA. The CDR3 consists of 18 residues. V shed 5 bases, J shed 1 base, and the junction held 14 bases outside the gene matches.

Many counts were recorded for this clonotype. For the CDR3, the DNA is TGTGCCACCAGCCCCCGGGACAGGGAGAGGAATGAGCAGTTCTTC. Protein product: CATSPRDRERNEQFF. The chain recombines TRBV24-1 with TRBJ2-1, with 9 bases identical to TRBD1. V lost 7 bases and J lost 7; bases outside the gene matches: 10. Germline loops: CDR1 KGHDR, CDR2 SFDVKD. This CDR3 comprises 15 residues.

This clonotype was counted at least ten times. The chain carries TRBV30 and TRBJ2-1, with D perhaps given as TRBD1 or TRBD2 (5 bases each). Trimming cost V 2 bases and J 0 bases, with 14 bases left between them. Germline loops: CDR1 GTSNPN, CDR2 SVGIG (reference sequence). The CDR3 spans 16 residues. The CDR3 spells CAWSKGPQSSYNEQFF. CDR3 coding DNA: TGTGCCTGGAGTAAGGGACCACAGAGCTCCTACAATGAGCAGTTCTTC.

The genes are TRBV24-1 and TRBJ1-2; 8 bases fit TRBD1. J was trimmed by 6 bases and V by 5 bases; bases with no gene match: 4. This CDR3 comprises 13 residues. CDR1 and CDR2 (germline): KGHDR, SFDVKD. The CDR3, as DNA: TGTGCCACCAGTGCCTTGACAGGGGATGGCTACACCTTC. This codes for CATSALTGDGYTF.

This clonotype appeared many times. This rearrangement joins TRBV20-1 to TRBJ2-1, with 9 bases lining up with TRBD2. The CDR3 has 16 residues. Germline values: CDR1 DFQATT, CDR2 SNEGSKA (reference sequence). The V gene end was trimmed by 1 base and the J gene end by 1 base; junction bases not matched to a gene: 5. The CDR3: CSARGTSAGSYNEQFF. Written as DNA, the CDR3 is TGCAGTGCTAGAGGGACTAGCGCTGGTTCCTACAATGAGCAGTTCTTC.

The rearrangement links TRBV19 to TRBJ1-5; no reliable D call. The CDR3 loop spans 15 amino acids. V was cut by 1 base and J by 1 base, with 8 bases left in between. CDR1 is LNHDA and CDR2 is SQIVND in the germline V gene (reference sequence). The CDR3 sequence: CASSIGHTSNQPQHF. CDR3 sequence (DNA): TGTGCCAGTAGTATAGGACACACCAGCAATCAGCCCCAGCATTTT.